The T cell receptor beta chain under discussion was sequenced for a study of Ad26.COV2.S vaccination and SARS-CoV-2 variants. Across the study: Dosing was one shot or two shots 56 days apart. General study results and limits: The breadth of spike-specific CD8+ and CD4+ T cell responses after vaccination was reportedly substantial. Total T cell responses were possibly underestimated by TCR breadth and depth analyses.

This table comes from immunoSEQ multiplex PCR, and its TCRdb copy is limited to in-frame clones, with some not included. This table holds approximately 410,000 clones, 88% found once. This CDR3 has 15 amino acids. V shed 5 bases and J shed 5 bases, with 13 bases lying between them. The V gene's germline CDR1 is MDHEN and CDR2 SYDVKM. The treatment here: roughly 19 received Ad26.COV2.S at low or high dose, single or two shots; roughly 5 received placebo; per-sample allocation not given. Sampling happened 63 days after the first vaccine or placebo injection. Whoever gave the sample was an adult aged 18-55 years in Boston. Turning to this clone: Its antigen is as yet unknown.

V gene TRBV28 combines with J gene TRBJ1-6; the D gene is possibly TRBD1 (6 bases). The sequenced sample was peripheral blood, obtained in a trial of Ad26.COV2.S vaccine versus placebo. This clonotype was obtained from a person aged 18-60 years who received the Ad26.COV2.S COVID-19 vaccine or a placebo. CDR3 bases: TGTGCCAGCAGTATTACGGGACAAGATAATTCACCCCTCCACTTT. Its translation is CASSITGQDNSPLHF.